This passage covers 32 T cell receptor beta chains from one sample sequenced in a study of somatic mutations in cytotoxic T cells in rheumatoid arthritis. Sequencing was performed with immunoSEQ multiplex PCR; in TCRdb, only in-frame clones are kept and a portion is missing. The sample lists 6,000 or so clones; 72% were seen once. The sequenced sample was CD8+ T cells sorted from blood. These receptors were taken from a woman aged 45 to 65 in good health.

J is TRBJ1-2 and V is TRBV4-1, with D perhaps matching TRBD1 (5 bases). With 0 bases removed from V and 2 bases from J, the gap between germline ends came to 7 bases. The CDR3 covers 14 residues. Per germline, CDR1 MGHRA and CDR2 YSYEKL. The CDR3, as DNA: TGCGCCAGCAGCCAAGACAGGGCCAACTATGGCTACACCTTC. This sequence encodes CASSQDRANYGYTF.

The J gene is TRBJ2-5, the V gene TRBV9; possibly TRBD2 for D (5 bases). V was trimmed by 3 bases and J by 2 bases, leaving 11 bases between them. The CDR3 spans 14 residues. The germline V gene encodes CDR1 SGDLS and CDR2 YYNGEE. The CDR3 spells CASSETGIQETQYF. In DNA form, the CDR3 reads TGTGCCAGCAGCGAAACCGGGATTCAAGAGACCCAGTACTTC.

The chain recombines TRBV15 with TRBJ1-4, with a possible D match to TRBD1 (5 bases). CDR3 length: 15 amino acids. Trimming removed 1 base from V and 7 bases from J, with 13 bases in between. Germline CDR1 and CDR2: LNHNV and YYDKDF (reference sequence). The CDR3: CATSRVGEVGEKLFF. The CDR3 nucleotides are TGTGCCACCAGCAGAGTAGGGGAAGTGGGTGAAAAACTGTTTTTT.

This chain joins TRBV11-3 and TRBJ1-2, with 8 bases identical to TRBD1. V shed 0 bases, J shed 7 bases, and the junction held 19 bases outside the gene matches. Germline CDR1 and CDR2: SGHNT and YENEEA. This CDR3 is 19 amino acids long. This chain's CDR3 is CASSLERAGTGVPFFGYTF. Written as DNA, the CDR3 is TGTGCCAGCAGCTTAGAAAGGGCCGGGACAGGCGTCCCTTTTTTTGGCTACACCTTC. Using reference TRBV11-3 and TRBJ1-2 for the parts outside the CDR3, the full variable domain is EAGVVQSPRYKIIEKKQPVAFWCNPISGHNTLYWYLQNLGQGPELLIRYENEEAVDDSQLPKDRFSAERLKGVDSTLKIQPAELGDSAVYLCASSLERAGTGVPFFGYTFGSGTRLTVV.

The V and J genes are TRBV5-4 and TRBJ2-1; 11 nucleotides match TRBD2. Germline CDR1 SGHNT, CDR2 YYREEE (reference sequence). The CDR3 is made up of 14 amino acids. The ends lost 4 bases at V and 8 bases at J; junction bases unmatched: 5. In DNA form, the CDR3 reads TGTGCCAGCAGCGTAGCGGGGGGGTTCGATGAGCAGTTCTTC. Protein sequence: CASSVAGGFDEQFF.

The genes are TRBV10-3 and TRBJ2-1; no reliable D call. V lost 4 bases and J 7 bases, leaving 5 bases between the germline ends. CDR3 length equals 11 residues. In germline, CDR1 is ENHRY, CDR2 SYGVKD. This CDR3 reads CAISVGNEQFF. In DNA form, the CDR3 reads TGTGCCATCAGTGTCGGGAATGAGCAGTTCTTC.

This chain uses TRBV13 with TRBJ2-3; 9 bases are shared with TRBD2. The V gene's germline CDR1 is PRHDT and CDR2 FYEKMQ (reference sequence). CDR3 size: 15 residues. The ends lost 3 bases at V and 5 bases at J; junction bases unmatched: 6. The CDR3 loop reads CASSLGGGALDTQYF. The CDR3 DNA follows: TGTGCCAGCAGCTTGGGCGGGGGGGCCCTAGATACGCAGTATTTT.

CDR3 bases: TGTGCCAGCAGCTTAGTGCGGGTATCCCAAGAGACCCAGTACTTC. Translating gives CASSLVRVSQETQYF. V gene TRBV7-6 combines with J gene TRBJ2-5; a possible D gene is TRBD2 (5 bases). Trimming cost V 1 base and J 1 base, with 10 bases left between them. The CDR3 covers 15 residues. CDR1 SGHVS and CDR2 FNYEAQ come from the germline V gene.

V usage is TRBV29-1 and J usage is TRBJ2-1; 11 bases agree with TRBD2. Trimming at V came to 0 bases and at J to 12 bases, leaving 7 bases not matched to a gene. The CDR3 totals 14 residues. Germline CDR1 SQVTM, CDR2 ANQGSEA. In nucleotides, the CDR3 is TGCAGCGTTGAAGATAATCTAGCGGGGGGTGGGCAGTTCTTC. This gives the protein CSVEDNLAGGGQFF.

The chain joins TRBV7-2 to TRBJ2-1; D unclear. Trimming cost V 7 bases and J 2 bases, with 12 bases left between them. Germline V gene data show CDR1 as SGHTA and CDR2 as FQGNSA. CDR3 length: 14 residues. The CDR3 sequence is CASTGSGTYNEQFF. CDR3 in DNA: TGTGCCAGCACCGGTAGTGGTACCTACAATGAGCAGTTCTTC.

V usage is TRBV7-8 and J usage is TRBJ2-7, with D perhaps TRBD1 (5 bases). Trimming cost V 3 bases and J 4 bases, with 10 bases left between them. Germline lookup yields CDR1 SGHVS and CDR2 FQNEAQ. The CDR3 loop spans 13 amino acids. CDR3 sequence: CASSFQGTYEQYF. The CDR3 coding sequence is TGTGCCAGCAGCTTCCAGGGAACTTACGAGCAGTACTTC.

In this sample, this clone turned up once. This chain joins TRBV9 and TRBJ1-2; the D is unclear. Looked up from germline, CDR1 is SGDLS and CDR2 is YYNGEE. V gave up 3 bases and J gave up 4 bases, with 22 bases separating them. The length of the CDR3 is 17 residues. The CDR3 bases are TGTGCCAGCAGCGCACCCGTGGCGCAGGATTCCTCCTATGGCTACACCTTC. This translates into CASSAPVAQDSSYGYTF.

V is TRBV18 and J is TRBJ2-7; 9 bases are shared with TRBD1. Trimming removed 5 bases from V and 6 bases from J; junction bases left unmatched: 11. This CDR3 contains 15 residues. Germline V gene lookup returns CDR1 KGHSH and CDR2 LQKENI. The CDR3 DNA reads TGTGCCAGCTCAGCTCCGGGACAGGGAGCCAGCGAGCAGTACTTC. This sequence encodes CASSAPGQGASEQYF. The full variable domain, rest sourced from reference TRBV18 and TRBJ2-7, is NAGVMQNPRHLVRRRGQEARLRCSPMKGHSHVYWYRQLPEEGLKFMVYLQKENIIDESGMPKERFSAEFPKEGPSILRIQQVVRGDSAAYFCASSAPGQGASEQYFGPGTRLTVT.

V gene TRBV7-6 combines with J gene TRBJ1-1, with 11 bases fitting TRBD1. Germline V gene lookup returns CDR1 SGHVS and CDR2 FNYEAQ. V was clipped by 5 bases and J by 3 bases; unmatched bases: 8. This CDR3 has 16 amino acids. This CDR3 reads CASSPRTGGSYTEAFF. DNA for the CDR3: TGTGCCAGCAGCCCGCGGACAGGGGGCTCCTACACTGAAGCTTTCTTT.

This rearrangement joins TRBV7-2 to TRBJ1-4; a possible D gene is TRBD1 (6 bases). Trimming removed 6 bases from V and 5 bases from J, with 13 bases in between. The CDR3 spans 14 residues. CDR1 and CDR2 (germline): SGHTA, FQGNSA. For the CDR3, the DNA is TGTGCCAGCAGTAGGGGACAATCGAATGAAAAACTGTTTTTT. This encodes CASSRGQSNEKLFF.

CDR3 in DNA: TGCGCCAGCAGTGAGGGGCTGAACACTGAAGCTTTCTTT. Its translation: CASSEGLNTEAFF. The rearrangement joins TRBV10-1 to TRBJ1-1; D remains unclear. Germline-derived CDR1 and CDR2 are WNHNN and SYGVQD (reference sequence). The CDR3 is 13 amino acids. V gave up 2 bases and J gave up 0 bases, with 4 bases separating them.

The CDR3 DNA reads as TGTGCCAGCAGCTTAGAGGCAGGGGGCATAAATACGCAGTATTTT. This sequence encodes CASSLEAGGINTQYF. The chain employs TRBV11-3 and TRBJ2-3; 8 bases align to TRBD1. The CDR3 extends over 15 amino acids. The V gene's germline CDR1 is SGHNT and CDR2 YENEEA. Unmatched junction bases numbered 6, after V lost 0 bases and J lost 7 bases.

The chain has TRBV11-3 and TRBJ2-4; possible D gene TRBD2, 5 bases. The CDR3 covers 12 residues. Trimming left V 0 bases short and J 8 bases short, with 5 bases between. Germline V gives CDR1 SGHNT, CDR2 YENEEA. CDR3: CASSLERDIQYF. In DNA, the CDR3 is TGTGCCAGCAGCTTAGAGAGGGACATTCAGTACTTC.

The genes are TRBV9 and TRBJ1-2, with 8 nucleotides matching TRBD1. The CDR3 is 15 amino acids. The J segment lost 4 bases and the V segment lost 3 bases, leaving 8 bases of the junction unmatched. Germline V lookup: CDR1 SGDLS, CDR2 YYNGEE. The CDR3 coding sequence is TGTGCCAGCAGCGCGGGGGGACAGGCCTTCTATGGCTACACCTTC. Protein product: CASSAGGQAFYGYTF.

This sequence joins TRBV4-3 and TRBJ1-1; D is undetermined. CDR3 size: 15 residues. Deletions cut 0 bases from V and 4 bases from J, with 12 bases between. The germline gives CDR1 LGHNA, CDR2 YSLEER. CDR3 region: CASSQDNQAVTEAFF. The CDR3, as DNA: TGCGCCAGCAGCCAAGATAACCAGGCAGTCACTGAAGCTTTCTTT.

Here the CDR3 DNA reads TGTGCCAGCAGTTACTCCTTTGCGGGGGGTAACAATGAGCAGTTCTTC. Its protein product is CASSYSFAGGNNEQFF. V gene TRBV6-5 combines with J gene TRBJ2-1, with TRBD2 matching over 8 bases. Germline V CDR1 and CDR2: MNHEY, SVGAGI. The CDR3 extends over 16 amino acids. With V trimmed by 0 bases and J by 5 bases, 6 bases remained unmatched.

CDR3 DNA sequence: TGTGCCAGCAGCCCGGGAGGTAGCTGGGAGACCCAGTACTTC. Its protein product is CASSPGGSWETQYF. The chain carries TRBV9 and TRBJ2-5; 7 nucleotides agree with TRBD2. The germline gives CDR1 SGDLS, CDR2 YYNGEE. The CDR3 loop spans 14 amino acids. Losses at the gene ends were 4 bases for V and 5 bases for J; bases not matched to a gene: 8.

This clone was recorded once. The J gene is TRBJ2-7, the V gene TRBV5-6, with TRBD1 matching over 7 bases. The CDR3 is 16 residues long. Germline loops: CDR1 SGHDT, CDR2 YYEEEE. J was trimmed by 0 bases and V by 3 bases; bases with no gene match: 9. The CDR3 reads CASSSYRGLGSYEQYF. Written as DNA, the CDR3 is TGTGCCAGCAGCTCATACAGGGGCCTTGGCTCCTACGAGCAGTACTTC.

The genes are TRBV29-1 and TRBJ1-1, with D hard to call. The CDR3 spans 13 residues. Germline V gene sequence: CDR1 SQVTM, CDR2 ANQGSEA. Trimming shortened V by 0 bases and J by 5 bases, and 10 bases separated the two germline ends. The CDR3: CSVEDGSWTEAFF. The CDR3 DNA sequence: TGCAGCGTTGAAGACGGGAGTTGGACTGAAGCTTTCTTT.

The chain combines TRBV5-1 with TRBJ1-2; possibly TRBD1 for D (6 bases). The germline CDR1 and CDR2 sequences are SGHRS and YFSETQ. This CDR3 is 11 amino acids long. The V end was cut by 5 bases, the J end by 4 bases, with 6 bases between. CDR3 sequence (DNA): TGCGCCAGCAGGGACAGCTATGGCTACACCTTC. Its translation is CASRDSYGYTF.

The rearrangement uses TRBV7-6 and TRBJ1-4, with 10 bases matching TRBD1. Germline CDR1 is SGHVS and CDR2 is FNYEAQ. V lost 4 bases, J lost 8 bases, and 4 bases stayed unmatched. The CDR3 extends over 14 amino acids. CDR3 amino acids: CASSSTGGQEKLFF. The CDR3 DNA follows: TGTGCCAGCAGCTCGACAGGGGGCCAGGAAAAACTGTTTTTT.

With respect to this clone: An end of the junction does not agree with germline; a read error may underlie this. The chain combines TRBV28 with TRBJ2-2; tentatively, D is TRBD2 (6 bases). Per germline, CDR1 MDHEN and CDR2 SYDVKM. The CDR3 spans 14 residues. The CDR3 DNA is TGTGCCGGCAGGATCGGGGGGAACACCGGGGAGCTGTTTTTT. Its translation: CAGRIGGNTGELFF. The full variable domain, completed using reference TRBV28 and TRBJ2-2, is DVKVTQSSRYLVKRTGEKVFLECVQDMDHENMFWYRQDPGLGLRLIYFSYDVKMKEKGDIPEGYSVSREKKERFSLILESASTNQTSMYLCAGRIGGNTGELFFGEGSRLTVL.

This clone was recorded only once. The rearrangement links TRBV6-4 to TRBJ2-2; 10 bases fit TRBD1. V shed 8 bases and J 4 bases; nucleotides not matched to a gene: 7. CDR3 length: 15 residues. CDR1 and CDR2 (germline): MRHNA, SNTAGT. The CDR3 DNA follows: TGTGCCAGCCGACAGGGGGCGACGGGCACCGGGGAGCTGTTTTTT. Protein sequence: CASRQGATGTGELFF.

Remarks on this clone: Sequence at one end of the junction differs from germline and may be a read error. The genes are TRBV5-1 and TRBJ2-3; D is possibly TRBD1 (6 bases). Germline CDR1 SGHRS, CDR2 YFSETQ. The CDR3 sequence is 13 residues long. The CDR3 sequence: CASSLRDTHTQYF. The CDR3 region has the DNA TGCGCCAGCAGCTTACGGGACACACATACGCAGTATTTT.

The chain links TRBV4-3 to TRBJ2-2; 8 positions match TRBD2. J lost 0 bases, V lost 2 bases, and 5 bases had no gene match. The germline CDR1 and CDR2 sequences are LGHNA and YSLEER. The CDR3 runs 17 residues. This chain's CDR3 is CASSQIAGGSNTGELFF. DNA of the CDR3: TGCGCCAGCAGCCAAATCGCGGGGGGATCGAACACCGGGGAGCTGTTTTTT.

This clone turned up a few times. The chain is built from TRBV29-1 and TRBJ2-3; D possibly corresponds to TRBD1 (6 bases). V lost 4 bases, J lost 0 bases, and 11 bases lay in between. Germline V gene data show CDR1 as SQVTM and CDR2 as ANQGSEA. This CDR3 region has 14 residues. The CDR3 spells CSVAGTTSTDTQYF. CDR3 in DNA: TGCAGCGTTGCTGGGACAACTAGCACAGATACGCAGTATTTT.

Only a few counts were recorded for this clone. V and J are TRBV7-8 and TRBJ1-5; D possibly corresponds to TRBD1 (5 bases). The germline CDR1 and CDR2 sequences are SGHVS and FQNEAQ. Deletions cut 7 bases from V and 4 bases from J, with 20 bases between. The CDR3 is 16 amino acids. CDR3 sequence: CASTFGGDLRNQPQHF. DNA of the CDR3: TGTGCCAGCACGTTCGGGGGGGATTTAAGAAATCAGCCCCAGCATTTT.